Listed below are T cell receptor beta chains from one sample, sequenced in a study of blood T cells in healthy people across ages. One entry per CDR3 protein results from TCRdb running MiXCR on the 5' RACE reads. The table includes approximately 780,000 distinct CDR3 sequences, approximately 24% detected once. These data also featured in a second study, about T cells of mothers and their children.

Sequenced: blood. The receptor source for this set is a boy younger than 18 in good health. Each CDR3 is given with its conserved first and last residue. Each record gives: J gene, clone size, V gene, CDR3 protein. Clone size is not always given. Where it is, it says once, few, many or a class for expanded clones.

>TRBJ2-7|.|TRBV7-2
CASSLTIGTYEQYF
>TRBJ1-5|.|TRBV3-1
CASSSRTGRYQPQHF
>TRBJ2-7|few|TRBV12-3/TRBV12-4
CASARSGREQYF
>TRBJ2-7|few|TRBV18
CASSPASNRYEQYF
>TRBJ2-5|.|TRBV7-9
CASSLDTNRFF
>TRBJ1-1|.|TRBV2
CASRVGDRGRNTEAFF
>TRBJ2-3|.|TRBV29-1
CSVPTVEGQSTDTQYF
>TRBJ1-1|few|TRBV7-9
CATVRQGWGKAFF
>TRBJ1-1|.|TRBV30
CAWSVPQTTYPGKGTEAFF
>TRBJ1-1|few|TRBV7-3
CASSYGEEEAFF
>.|.|TRBV5-5
CASSLRLAGEQFF
>TRBJ2-7|.|TRBV24-1
CATSGDRTYEQYF
>TRBJ2-1|.|TRBV27
CASSPAGLAGYEQFF
>.|.|TRBV28
CASSFGTGFHEQYF
>TRBJ1-2|few|TRBV20-1
CSAAAGVSDGYTF
>TRBJ1-5|few|TRBV29-1
CSVGQGEGQPQHF
>TRBJ2-5|.|TRBV29-1
CSVAWGVETQYF
>TRBJ2-7|.|TRBV9
CASSPRGAGGTYEQYF
>TRBJ2-5|.|TRBV2
CASRASSGGETQYF
>TRBJ2-2|.|TRBV7-9
CASSLTRTGVTGELFF
>TRBJ2-7|.|TRBV6-2/TRBV6-3
CASRPDRAPEQYF
>TRBJ2-4|.|TRBV5-1
CASSLASFGVAKNIQYF
>TRBJ2-5|.|TRBV7-3
CASSLGTGYYQETQYF
>TRBJ2-2|.|TRBV6-5
CASSYRSQGARGGELFF
>TRBJ2-4|.|TRBV5-1
CASSRDGQNIQYF
>TRBJ1-1|.|TRBV2
CASPRRDRGDTEAFF
>TRBJ2-7|few|TRBV2
CASSEGIYEQYF
>.|.|TRBV5-1
CASAIAWSSYEQYF
>TRBJ2-7|.|TRBV5-1
CASSLLRSSYEQYF
>TRBJ2-5|few|TRBV7-8
CASSLGKRGPVGTQYF
>TRBJ2-1|few|TRBV5-5
CASSLGLREEDNEQFF
>.|.|TRBV20-1
CSAKVQGRNEQFF
>TRBJ2-5|.|TRBV6-6
CASSYSGTSGGETQYF
>TRBJ1-2|.|TRBV5-1
CASSPGQVTYGYTF
>TRBJ2-7|.|TRBV18
CASSQKRGNEQYF
>TRBJ2-7|few|TRBV6-1
CASSAGTTYYEQYF
>TRBJ2-1|few|TRBV3-1
CASTRSVTYNEQFF
>TRBJ2-3|few|TRBV7-8
CASSLDQATDTQYF
>TRBJ1-1|.|TRBV5-1
CASSFQGAGSTEAFF